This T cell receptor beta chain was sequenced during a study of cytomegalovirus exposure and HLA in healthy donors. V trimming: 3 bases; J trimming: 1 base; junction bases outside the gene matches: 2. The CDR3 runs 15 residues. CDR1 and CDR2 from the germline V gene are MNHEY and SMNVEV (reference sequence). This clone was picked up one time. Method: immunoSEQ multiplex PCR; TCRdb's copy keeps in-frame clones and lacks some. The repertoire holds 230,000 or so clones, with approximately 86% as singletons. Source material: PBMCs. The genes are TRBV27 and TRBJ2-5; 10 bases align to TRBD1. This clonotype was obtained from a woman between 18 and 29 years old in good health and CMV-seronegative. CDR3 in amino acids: CASSLDRGVQETQYF. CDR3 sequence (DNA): TGTGCCAGCAGTTTGGACAGGGGGGTCCAAGAGACCCAGTACTTC.